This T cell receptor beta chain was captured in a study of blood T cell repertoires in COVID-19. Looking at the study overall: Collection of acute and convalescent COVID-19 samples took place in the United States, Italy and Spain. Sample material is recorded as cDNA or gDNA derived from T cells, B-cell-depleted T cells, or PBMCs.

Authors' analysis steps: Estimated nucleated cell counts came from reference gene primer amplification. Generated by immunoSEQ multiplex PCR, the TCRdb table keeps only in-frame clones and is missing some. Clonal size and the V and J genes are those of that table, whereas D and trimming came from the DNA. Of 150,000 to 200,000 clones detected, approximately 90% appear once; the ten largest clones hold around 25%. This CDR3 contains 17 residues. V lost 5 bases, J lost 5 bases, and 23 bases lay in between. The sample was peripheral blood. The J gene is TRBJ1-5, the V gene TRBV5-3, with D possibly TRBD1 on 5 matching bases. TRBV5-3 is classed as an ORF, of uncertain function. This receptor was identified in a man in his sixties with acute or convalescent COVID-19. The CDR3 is CARSPARAQSGDQPQHF. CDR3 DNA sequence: TGTGCCAGAAGTCCCGCCAGGGCCCAATCGGGTGATCAGCCCCAGCATTTT.